The clone carrying this T cell receptor (beta chain) was seen a few times. Between the trimmed V and J ends, which lost 3 bases and 0 bases, there was a span of 9 bases. CDR1 is SEHNR and CDR2 is FQNEAQ in the germline V gene (reference sequence). The CDR3 covers 15 residues. The data were obtained in a study of blood T cell repertoires in COVID-19. Study at large: From the United States, Italy and Spain came samples of acute and convalescent COVID-19. From T cells, B-cell-depleted T cells, or PBMCs came the material, which was cDNA or gDNA.

As originally analysed: How many nucleated cells were present was estimated from reference gene primer amplification. Using immunoSEQ multiplex PCR, the repertoire was profiled, and TCRdb retains in-frame clones only, with some absent. The DNA was the basis for D and trimming; V, J and clone size are from that table. The table records under 350,000 clones, approximately 86% of them present only once. Sequenced: peripheral blood. The chain has TRBV7-9 and TRBJ1-3; D gene unclear. This receptor was identified in a man aged 18-30 years with active or convalescent COVID-19. The CDR3 region is CASSFTSFSGNTIYF. CDR3 coding DNA: TGTGCCAGCAGCTTTACATCCTTCTCTGGAAACACCATATATTTT.